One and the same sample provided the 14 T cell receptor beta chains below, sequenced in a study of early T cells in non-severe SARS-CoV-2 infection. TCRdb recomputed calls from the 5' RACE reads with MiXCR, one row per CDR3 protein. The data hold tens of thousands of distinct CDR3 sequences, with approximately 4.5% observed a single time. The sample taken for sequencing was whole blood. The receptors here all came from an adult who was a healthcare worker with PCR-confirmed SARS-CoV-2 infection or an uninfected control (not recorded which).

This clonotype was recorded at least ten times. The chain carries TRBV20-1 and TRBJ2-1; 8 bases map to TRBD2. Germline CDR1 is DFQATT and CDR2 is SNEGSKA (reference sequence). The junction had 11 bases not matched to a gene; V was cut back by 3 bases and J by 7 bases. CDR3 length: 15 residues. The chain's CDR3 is CSASSGLAHDNEQFF. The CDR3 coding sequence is TGCAGTGCTAGTTCCGGACTAGCCCACGATAATGAGCAGTTCTTC.

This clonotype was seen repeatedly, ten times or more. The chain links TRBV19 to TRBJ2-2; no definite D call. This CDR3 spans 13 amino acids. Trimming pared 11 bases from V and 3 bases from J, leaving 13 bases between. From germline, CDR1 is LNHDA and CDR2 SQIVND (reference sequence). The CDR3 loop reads CAFRETYTGELFF. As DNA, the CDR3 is TGTGCCTTCCGCGAGACCTACACCGGGGAGCTGTTTTTT.

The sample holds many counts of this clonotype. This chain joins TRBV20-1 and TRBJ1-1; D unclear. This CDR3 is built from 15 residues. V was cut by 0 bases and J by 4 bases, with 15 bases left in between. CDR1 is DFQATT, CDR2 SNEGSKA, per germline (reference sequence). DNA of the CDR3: TGCAGTGCTAGAGATCGTCCGGATAGCAGCACTGAAGCTTTCTTT. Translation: CSARDRPDSSTEAFF.

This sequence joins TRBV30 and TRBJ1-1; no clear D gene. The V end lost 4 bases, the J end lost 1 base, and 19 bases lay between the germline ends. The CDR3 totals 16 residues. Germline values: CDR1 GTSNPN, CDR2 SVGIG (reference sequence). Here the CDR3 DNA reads TGTGCCTGGACAGACTTCGACTCCACCAAGAACACTGAAGCTTTCTTT. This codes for CAWTDFDSTKNTEAFF.

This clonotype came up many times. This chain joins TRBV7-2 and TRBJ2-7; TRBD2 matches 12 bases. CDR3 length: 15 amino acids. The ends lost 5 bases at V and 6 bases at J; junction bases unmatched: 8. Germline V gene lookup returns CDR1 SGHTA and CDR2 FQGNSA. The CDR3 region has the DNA TGTGCCAGCAGCCCAGCCCCTAGCGGGGGGGGCGAGCAGTACTTC. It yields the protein CASSPAPSGGGEQYF. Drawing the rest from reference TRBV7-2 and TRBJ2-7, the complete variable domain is GAGVSQSPSNKVTEKGKDVELRCDPISGHTALYWYRQSLGQGLEFLIYFQGNSAPDKSGLPSDRFSAERTGGSVSTLTIQRTQQEDSAVYLCASSPAPSGGGEQYFGPGTRLTVT.

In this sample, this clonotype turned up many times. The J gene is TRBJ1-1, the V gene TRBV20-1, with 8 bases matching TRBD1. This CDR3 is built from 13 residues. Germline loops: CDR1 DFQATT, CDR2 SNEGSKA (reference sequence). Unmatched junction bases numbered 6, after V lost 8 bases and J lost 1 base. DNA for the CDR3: TGCAGTTCCCCTGGACAGGGGAACACTGAAGCTTTCTTT. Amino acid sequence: CSSPGQGNTEAFF.

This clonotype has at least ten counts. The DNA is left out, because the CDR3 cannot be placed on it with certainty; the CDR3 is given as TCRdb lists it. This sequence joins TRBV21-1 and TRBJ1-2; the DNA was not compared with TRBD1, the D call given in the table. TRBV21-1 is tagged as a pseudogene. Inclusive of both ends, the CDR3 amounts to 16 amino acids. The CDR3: CASSKVGTGTGYGYTF.

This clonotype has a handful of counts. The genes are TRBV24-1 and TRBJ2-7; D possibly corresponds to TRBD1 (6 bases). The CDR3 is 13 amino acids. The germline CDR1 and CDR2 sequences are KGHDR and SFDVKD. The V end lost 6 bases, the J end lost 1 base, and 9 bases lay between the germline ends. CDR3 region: CATSSRGSYEQYF. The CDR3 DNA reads TGTGCCACCAGTTCCAGGGGTTCCTACGAGCAGTACTTC.

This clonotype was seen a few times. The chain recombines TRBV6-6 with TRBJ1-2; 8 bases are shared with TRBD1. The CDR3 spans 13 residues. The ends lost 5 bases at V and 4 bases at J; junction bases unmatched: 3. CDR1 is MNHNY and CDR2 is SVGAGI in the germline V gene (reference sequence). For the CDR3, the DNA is TGTGCCAGCAGTCCTGACAGGGGCTATGGCTACACCTTC. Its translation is CASSPDRGYGYTF.

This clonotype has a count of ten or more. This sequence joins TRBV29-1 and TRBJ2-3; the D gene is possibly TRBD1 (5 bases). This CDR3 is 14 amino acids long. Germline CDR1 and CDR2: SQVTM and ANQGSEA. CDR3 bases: TGCAGTCACCGTGGGGCCCTAAGCACAGATACGCAGTATTTT. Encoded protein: CSHRGALSTDTQYF.

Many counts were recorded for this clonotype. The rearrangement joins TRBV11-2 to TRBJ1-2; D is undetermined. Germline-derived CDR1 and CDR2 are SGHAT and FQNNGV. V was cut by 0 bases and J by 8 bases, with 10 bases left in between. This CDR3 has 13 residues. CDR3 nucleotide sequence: TGTGCCAGCAGCTTAGATGGAACCAGCGGCTACACCTTC. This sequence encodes CASSLDGTSGYTF.

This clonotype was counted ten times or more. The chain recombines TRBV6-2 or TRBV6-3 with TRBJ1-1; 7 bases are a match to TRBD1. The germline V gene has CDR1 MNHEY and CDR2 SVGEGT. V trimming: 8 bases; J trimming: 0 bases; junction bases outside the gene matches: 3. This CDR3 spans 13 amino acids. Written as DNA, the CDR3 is TGTGCCAGCGGGGACAGAATGAACACTGAAGCTTTCTTT. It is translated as CASGDRMNTEAFF.

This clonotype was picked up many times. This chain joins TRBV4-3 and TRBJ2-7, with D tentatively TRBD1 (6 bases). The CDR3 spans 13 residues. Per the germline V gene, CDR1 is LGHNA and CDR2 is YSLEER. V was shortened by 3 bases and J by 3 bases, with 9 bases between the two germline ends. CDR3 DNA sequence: TGCGCCAGCAGCCAGCACAGGGTCTACGAGCAGTACTTC. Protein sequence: CASSQHRVYEQYF.

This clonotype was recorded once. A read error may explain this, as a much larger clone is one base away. CDR3 sequence reads: CANSRVAGSTDTQYF. The DNA of the CDR3 is TGTGCCAACAGCAGGGTAGCGGGAAGCACAGATACGCAGTATTTT. The chain couples TRBV5-4 to TRBJ2-3, with 8 bases that match TRBD2. Germline V lookup: CDR1 SGHNT, CDR2 YYREEE (reference sequence). This CDR3 contains 15 residues.